This TCR beta chain was retrieved from a study of cytomegalovirus exposure and HLA in healthy donors. Background on the study: An early release of data contained about 85 million unique TCRs, which came from HLA-typed donors.

A word on this clone: Its matching antigen is unknown.

Overall study findings and caveats: In the analysis, some V segments, TRBV6-2 and TRBV6-3 included, were excluded as indistinguishable.

Researchers ran the PCR with 60 Vbeta and 13 Jbeta primers. Here immunoSEQ multiplex PCR was the method, and the copy in TCRdb shows in-frame clones only, minus some. The repertoire has 85,000 to 100,000 clones, around 82% of them found once; the top ten carry under 0.8%. The CDR3 totals 15 residues. CDR1 and CDR2 (germline): MNHEY, SMNVEV (reference sequence). The V end was cut by 2 bases, the J end by 1 base, with 11 bases between. The sequencing input was PBMCs. The sequence came from a woman aged 55-75 years in good health and CMV-seronegative. This chain connects TRBV27 to TRBJ1-1, with a possible D match to TRBD1 (5 bases). The CDR3 loop is CASSLVWGGNTEAFF. CDR3 nucleotides: TGTGCCAGCAGTTTAGTATGGGGCGGGAACACTGAAGCTTTCTTT.